These T cell receptor beta chains were read from a single sample in a study of vaccination and CD4 T cells after COVID-19. Which antigens these TCRs recognize remains unknown. TCRdb processed the PCR reads anew with MiXCR; each CDR3 protein has one entry. The sample holds approximately 19,000 distinct CDR3 sequences, approximately 60% seen once. Sequencing was done on a sample of CD4+ T cells from blood, cultured in vitro. These receptors originate from a human donor who had recovered from COVID-19. Both conserved end residues are part of each CDR3. A D gene is named only where the DNA matches it firmly. The size of a clone is reported for some rows only, either as once, few or many, or as a class for expanded clones.

V,size,length,D,J,DNA,CDR3
TRBV5-1,NA,16,TRBD1,TRBJ2-5,TGCGCCAGCAGCTCAATCCTCAGGGGGCGGGGAGAGACCCAGTACTTC,CASSSILRGRGETQYF
TRBV7-6,few,17,TRBD1,TRBJ1-2,TGTGCCAGCAGCTTAGGGGCGAATAGGGACCAGGGGGATAGCTACACCTTC,CASSLGANRDQGDSYTF
TRBV5-1,NA,14,NA,TRBJ1-5,TGCGCCAGCAGGGAGGGACCAGAGCGTCAGCCCCAGCATTTT,CASREGPERQPQHF
TRBV20-1,NA,17,NA,TRBJ2-3,TGCAGTGCTAGAGATCAAGTGCCCCGCAAAACCACAGATACGCAGTATTTT,CSARDQVPRKTTDTQYF
TRBV5-1,NA,14,NA,TRBJ1-1,TGCGCCAGCAGCCGGGATAAGGGAACTACTGAAGCTTTCTTT,CASSRDKGTTEAFF
TRBV5-4,NA,12,NA,TRBJ2-1,TGTGCCAGCAGCTCCCCTGCCGGGAGGCAGTTCTTC,CASSSPAGRQFF
TRBV6-1,few,16,TRBD1,TRBJ1-1,TGTGCCAGCGCTCGGGACAGGAGGTTTCTGAACACTGAAGCTTTCTTT,CASARDRRFLNTEAFF
TRBV27,few,16,NA,TRBJ2-5,TGTGCCAGCAGTTTTTCGTACAGAAGAACACAAGAGACCCAGTACTTC,CASSFSYRRTQETQYF
TRBV19,NA,12,NA,TRBJ1-5,TGTGCCAGTAGTTTTTTAAATCAGCCCCAGCATTTT,CASSFLNQPQHF
TRBV20-1,NA,17,TRBD2,TRBJ2-1,TGCAGTGCTCTCGGGAGGGCTAGCGGGAGTGGGGACAATGAGCAGTTCTTC,CSALGRASGSGDNEQFF
TRBV6-2/TRBV6-3,NA,16,TRBD1,TRBJ1-5,TGTGCCAGCAGTTACCCTGACAGGGGGCGCGGTCAGCCCCAGCATTTT,CASSYPDRGRGQPQHF
TRBV2,NA,13,NA,TRBJ2-7,TGTGCCAGCAGGACTGACTTCTCCTACGAGCAGTACTTC,CASRTDFSYEQYF
TRBV7-8,NA,15,TRBD2,TRBJ2-7,TGTGCCAGCAGCCCCGGAAAGGGGAGGGCCTACGAGCAGTACTTC,CASSPGKGRAYEQYF
TRBV7-2,NA,17,TRBD2,TRBJ2-3,TGTGCCAGCAGCCCGGCCAGCGGGGGTCTTAGCACAGATACGCAGTATTTT,CASSPASGGLSTDTQYF
TRBV2,few,14,NA,TRBJ1-5,TGTGCCAGCAGTGACGGGGCCCGCAATCAGCCCCAGCATTTT,CASSDGARNQPQHF
TRBV24-1,few,15,TRBD1,TRBJ2-7,TGTGCCACCAGCGACCCCGGGACAGGGGCCTACGAGCAGTACTTC,CATSDPGTGAYEQYF
TRBV6-1,NA,16,NA,TRBJ1-1,TGTGCCGCCAGCAACCCTCCAGGGATCATGAACACTGAAGCTTTCTTT,CAASNPPGIMNTEAFF
TRBV20-1,few,13,NA,TRBJ1-5,TGCAGTGCTAAGAGGTGGGGGAGCCAGCCCCAGCATTTT,CSAKRWGSQPQHF
TRBV19,few,16,TRBD1,TRBJ1-5,TGTGCCAGTAGTATTATTTCAGGGGGCGGCAATCAGCCCCAGCATTTT,CASSIISGGGNQPQHF
TRBV20-1,NA,13,NA,TRBJ1-2,TGCAGTGCCCTCACGGAGGGCGCGGATGGCTACACCTTC,CSALTEGADGYTF
TRBV10-3,NA,17,NA,TRBJ1-2,TGTGCCATCAGTGAGTCGATGGCAGCTGGGGCATCAAGAGGCTACACCTTC,CAISESMAAGASRGYTF
TRBV7-3,NA,13,TRBD1,TRBJ1-2,TGTGCCAGCAGCCAGGACAGGGGCTATGGCTACACCTTC,CASSQDRGYGYTF
TRBV27,NA,13,NA,TRBJ1-3,TGTGCCAGCAGGATGAACTCTGGAAACACCATATATTTT,CASRMNSGNTIYF
TRBV2,few,15,TRBD2,TRBJ2-1,TGTGCCAGCAGTCTGACTAGCGGGGGGGCCCATGAGCAGTTCTTC,CASSLTSGGAHEQFF
TRBV10-3,NA,13,NA,TRBJ1-3,TGTGCCATCAGGGACGGAGCGGGAAACACCATATATTTT,CAIRDGAGNTIYF
TRBV10-3,NA,14,NA,TRBJ1-5,TGTGCCATCAGCACGTGGCCGGGTGATCAGCCCCAGCATTTT,CAISTWPGDQPQHF
TRBV20-1,NA,14,NA,TRBJ1-3,TGCAGTGCCCCGAGGGGGAACTCTGGAAACACCATATATTTT,CSAPRGNSGNTIYF
TRBV18,NA,13,NA,TRBJ2-7,TGTGCCAGCTCACAGGCGTTAGGGTACGAGCAGTACTTC,CASSQALGYEQYF
TRBV27,NA,17,TRBD2,TRBJ2-5,TGTGCCAGCAGTTTGGGACTAGCGGGGGGAATCCAAGAGACCCAGTACTTC,CASSLGLAGGIQETQYF
TRBV7-9,NA,15,NA,TRBJ2-2,TGTGCCAGCAGCTTAGGGACAGTCAACGCCGGGGAGCTGTTTTTT,CASSLGTVNAGELFF
TRBV7-8,few,14,NA,TRBJ1-5,TGTGCCAGCAGCCGGTTAGGCGGCAATCAGCCCCAGCATTTT,CASSRLGGNQPQHF
TRBV6-2/TRBV6-3,NA,15,TRBD1,TRBJ1-5,TGTGCCAGCAGCCCACAGGGGAGGGGCAATCAGCCCCAGCATTTT,CASSPQGRGNQPQHF
TRBV10-3,NA,13,NA,TRBJ1-1,TGTGCCATCAGTGAGGCGGGGCACACTGAAGCTTTCTTT,CAISEAGHTEAFF
TRBV7-9,few,14,NA,TRBJ1-2,TGTGCCAGCAGCTTAGCGCTGGCAGGGAATGGCTACACCTTC,CASSLALAGNGYTF
TRBV7-2,NA,15,NA,TRBJ1-2,TGTGCCAGCAGCTTAGCGTCTCTCGTCAACTATGGCTACACCTTC,CASSLASLVNYGYTF